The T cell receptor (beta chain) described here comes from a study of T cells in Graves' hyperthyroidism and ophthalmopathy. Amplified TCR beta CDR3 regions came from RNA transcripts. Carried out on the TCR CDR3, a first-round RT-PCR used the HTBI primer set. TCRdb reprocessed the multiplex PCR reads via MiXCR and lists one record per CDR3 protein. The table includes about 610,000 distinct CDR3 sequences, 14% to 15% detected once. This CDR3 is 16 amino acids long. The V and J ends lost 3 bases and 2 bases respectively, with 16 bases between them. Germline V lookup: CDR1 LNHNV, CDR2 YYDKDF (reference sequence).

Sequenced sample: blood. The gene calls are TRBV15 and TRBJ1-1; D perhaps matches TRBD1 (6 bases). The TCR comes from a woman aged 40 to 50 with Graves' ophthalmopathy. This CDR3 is CATSSQGQPRNTEAFF. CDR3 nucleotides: TGTGCCACCAGCAGTCAAGGACAGCCCCGCAACACTGAAGCTTTCTTT.